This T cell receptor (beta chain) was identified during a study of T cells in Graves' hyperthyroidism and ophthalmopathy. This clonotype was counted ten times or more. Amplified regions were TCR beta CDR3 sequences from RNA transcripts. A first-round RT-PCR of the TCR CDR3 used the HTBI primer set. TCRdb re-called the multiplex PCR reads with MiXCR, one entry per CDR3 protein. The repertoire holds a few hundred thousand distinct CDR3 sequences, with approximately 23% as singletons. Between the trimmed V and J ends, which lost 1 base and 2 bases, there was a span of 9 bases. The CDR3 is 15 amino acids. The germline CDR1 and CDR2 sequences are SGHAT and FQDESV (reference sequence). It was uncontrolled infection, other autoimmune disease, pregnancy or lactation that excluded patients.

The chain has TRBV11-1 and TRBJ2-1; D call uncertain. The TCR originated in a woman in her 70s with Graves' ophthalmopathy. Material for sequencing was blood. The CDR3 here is CASSLVGGTYNEQFF. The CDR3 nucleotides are TGTGCCAGCAGCTTAGTGGGCGGCACCTACAATGAGCAGTTCTTC.